This TCR beta chain was identified during a study of response to subunit inactivated influenza vaccine (dated by TCRdb to between 2017 and 2018). Study-wide context: The study used deep quantitative T cell receptor repertoire profiling to track responses to a trivalent subunit inactivated influenza vaccine. Study-level results and caveats: It was suggested by the authors that each seasonal influenza vaccination may recruit only a limited number of new T cells.

The method was RT-PCR. TCRdb shows the sequencer as Illumina HiSeq 2500. The raw public reads went through TCRdb reprocessing: fastp at Q25, MiXCR clone calling, in-frame beta chains kept. Here each entry gathers all rows of one CDR3 protein and keeps the most common genes and DNA. Within this sample are more than 700,000 distinct CDR3 sequences, with approximately 21% of them counted one time only. Roughly 10% of the sample is held by the ten biggest clonotypes. From the cysteine through the phenylalanine, the CDR3 covers 15 amino acids. The read is trimmed to its CDR3 DNA, 45 bases read in frame from base 1. CDR1 and CDR2 were assigned from the germline V gene as SGHAT and FQNNGV. Trimming removed 6 bases from V and 4 bases from J; the gene matches leave 10 bases unexplained. This clonotype has more than one count but fewer than ten. What this receptor recognizes is not known. No per-base quality is available; no much larger clone lies one base away.

The specimen comprised PBMCs from blood, sampled more than 4 days after vaccination. The sequence derives from a man over 45 who received an inactivated influenza vaccine. Donor details come from another sample of the same person, matched by shared clones. Here the chain combines TRBV11-2 and TRBJ2-3, with 7 bases aligning to TRBD1. DNA sequence: TGTGCCAGCAGTCCACGACAGGGTGGCCCAGATACGCAGTATTTT. This gives the protein CASSPRQGGPDTQYF.